A single sample gave rise to the 23 T cell receptor beta chains below, sequenced in a study of CD8 T cells in ankylosing spondylitis. MiXCR, run by TCRdb on the 5' RACE reads, gives a single entry per CDR3 protein. The sample consists of some 340,000 distinct CDR3 sequences, over 12% of them appearing once. The sample consisted of blood, either unsorted or a sorted T cell fraction (not recorded which). These receptors originate from a male donor with ankylosing spondylitis or in good health (not recorded which).

The J gene is TRBJ2-7, the V gene TRBV12-3 or TRBV12-4, with unresolved D. The CDR3 has 13 amino acids. Trimming stripped 6 bases from V and 6 bases from J, with 15 bases between. DNA of the CDR3: TGTGCCAGCAGCCTTTTAATGACCGGCGAGCAGTACTTC. Protein: CASSLLMTGEQYF.

This clonotype was observed a few times. J is TRBJ1-5 and V is TRBV5-1; D uncertain. CDR1 and CDR2 (germline): SGHRS, YFSETQ. The CDR3 covers 15 residues. V gave up 4 bases and J gave up 0 bases, with 11 bases separating them. The CDR3: CASSADGYSNQPQHF. DNA of the CDR3: TGCGCCAGCAGCGCGGACGGCTATAGCAATCAGCCCCAGCATTTT.

The rearrangement uses TRBV20-1 and TRBJ2-2; unclear D gene. CDR1 DFQATT and CDR2 SNEGSKA come from the germline V gene (reference sequence). The CDR3 runs to 13 residues. Between the trimmed V and J ends, which lost 3 bases and 4 bases, there was a span of 9 bases. CDR3: CSARSSFTGELFF. The CDR3 DNA is TGCAGTGCTAGGTCCTCCTTCACCGGGGAGCTGTTTTTT.

The chain carries TRBV12-3 or TRBV12-4 and TRBJ1-5; 7 bases line up with TRBD1. The CDR3 runs 14 residues. V trimming: 1 base; J trimming: 6 bases; junction bases outside the gene matches: 3. The CDR3 sequence is CASSLEQGSQPQHF. The CDR3 nucleotides read TGTGCCAGCAGTTTAGAACAGGGGTCTCAGCCCCAGCATTTT.

This clonotype has just a few counts. The rearrangement joins TRBV29-1 to TRBJ1-1; TRBD1 agrees at 8 bases. CDR3 size: 13 residues. Trimming took 3 bases from V and 6 from J; bases not matched to a gene: 6. The germline gives CDR1 SQVTM, CDR2 ANQGSEA. Here the CDR3 reads CSVEWTGISEAFF. The CDR3 DNA follows: TGCAGCGTTGAGTGGACAGGGATCTCTGAAGCTTTCTTT.

In its sample, this clonotype was seen a few times. The V and J genes are TRBV12-3 or TRBV12-4 and TRBJ1-1; the D gene is possibly TRBD1 (5 bases). V gave up 2 bases and J gave up 3 bases, with 10 bases separating them. The CDR3 contains 14 residues. The CDR3 DNA follows: TGTGCCAGCAGTTTACAGGGTATGGACACTGAAGCTTTCTTT. Translating gives CASSLQGMDTEAFF.

The chain is built from TRBV24-1 and TRBJ2-5; TRBD2 agrees at 7 bases. Trimming cost V 4 bases and J 0 bases; bases outside gene matches: 4. CDR1 is KGHDR and CDR2 is SFDVKD in the germline V gene. The CDR3 has 15 amino acids. The CDR3 spells CATSDTGTNQETQYF. Written as DNA, the CDR3 is TGTGCCACCAGTGACACCGGGACTAACCAAGAGACCCAGTACTTC.

This chain connects TRBV12-3 or TRBV12-4 to TRBJ1-2; 8 positions match TRBD1. V gave up 6 bases and J gave up 0 bases; unmatched junction bases: 6. The length of the CDR3 is 15 residues. CDR3: CASSPRQGSNYGYTF. The CDR3 nucleotides read TGTGCCAGCAGCCCCCGACAGGGGTCTAACTATGGCTACACCTTC.

This clonotype was observed a few times. V gene TRBV9 combines with J gene TRBJ1-2; D not resolved. The germline gives CDR1 SGDLS, CDR2 YYNGEE. Trimming removed 4 bases from V and 3 bases from J, with 13 bases in between. CDR3 length equals 14 residues. This CDR3 reads CASSPSGRDYGYTF. The CDR3 region has the DNA TGTGCCAGCAGCCCCTCGGGGAGAGACTATGGCTACACCTTC.

The chain is built from TRBV3-1 and TRBJ2-1, with TRBD2 matching over 11 bases. The trim removed 3 bases at V and 5 bases at J, leaving 6 bases unmatched. CDR1 is LGHDT and CDR2 is YNNKEL in the germline V gene (reference sequence). The CDR3 loop spans 16 amino acids. CDR3 region: CASSHLLAGEHNEQFF. The CDR3 DNA follows: TGTGCCAGCAGCCACCTACTAGCGGGGGAACACAATGAGCAGTTCTTC.

This clonotype turned up a few times. V usage is TRBV6-5 and J usage is TRBJ1-2, with TRBD1 matching over 7 bases. Trimming at V came to 2 bases and at J to 0 bases, leaving 9 bases not matched to a gene. Germline CDR1 is MNHEY and CDR2 is SVGAGI. This CDR3 is built from 17 residues. The CDR3 loop is CASSYDHRGQTNYGYTF. The DNA of the CDR3 is TGTGCCAGCAGTTACGATCATAGGGGACAGACTAACTATGGCTACACCTTC.

This clonotype was observed a few times. The chain couples TRBV20-1 to TRBJ1-1, with D possibly being TRBD1 (6 bases). The V end lost 0 bases, the J end lost 9 bases, and 14 bases lay between the germline ends. The length of the CDR3 is 13 residues. In germline, CDR1 is DFQATT, CDR2 SNEGSKA (reference sequence). The CDR3 DNA reads as TGCAGTGCTAGAGATAACACAGGGAGGAAAGCTTTCTTT. Translation gives CSARDNTGRKAFF.

This clonotype was seen at least ten times. One end of the junction does not line up with germline, which may come from a read error. The rearrangement joins TRBV3-1 to TRBJ2-3; 9 bases map to TRBD1. The length of the CDR3 is 13 residues. CDR1 is LGHDT and CDR2 is YNNKEL in the germline V gene (reference sequence). The CDR3 coding sequence is TGTGCCAGCAGTCAAGACAGGGGGGATACGCAGTATTTT. Residues: CASSQDRGDTQYF.

This rearrangement joins TRBV11-2 to TRBJ2-1; 8 positions agree with TRBD2. Unmatched junction bases numbered 13, after V lost 4 bases and J lost 8 bases. The CDR3 totals 16 residues. Germline CDR1 is SGHAT and CDR2 is FQNNGV. CDR3: CASSSDLAGIGDEQFF. For the CDR3, the DNA is TGTGCCAGCAGCTCAGACTTAGCGGGGATCGGCGATGAGCAGTTCTTC.

The V call is TRBV20-1, the J call TRBJ2-2; D possibly corresponds to TRBD1 (6 bases). The CDR3 is 12 amino acids. V lost 4 bases to trimming and J lost 5 bases, with 8 bases between them. Germline values: CDR1 DFQATT, CDR2 SNEGSKA (reference sequence). The CDR3 sequence: CSATQGTGELFF. The CDR3 nucleotides read TGCAGTGCTACACAGGGTACCGGGGAGCTGTTTTTT.

This clonotype was seen more than once but under ten times. Compared with germline, one end of the junction differs, possibly owing to a read error. V and J are TRBV29-1 and TRBJ2-1; D is uncertain. The germline CDR1 and CDR2 sequences are SQVTM and ANQGSEA. The CDR3 extends over 12 amino acids. The CDR3 DNA reads TGCAGCGTGGAAGACTCCTACAATGAGCATTTCTTC. Translated, it gives CSVEDSYNEHFF.

The chain joins TRBV6-5 to TRBJ2-1; TRBD2 agrees at 15 bases. V trimming: 0 bases; J trimming: 8 bases; junction bases outside the gene matches: 8. This CDR3 contains 18 residues. Germline CDR1 MNHEY, CDR2 SVGAGI. CDR3 nucleotides: TGTGCCAGCAGTTACTCGCCCGGACTAGCGGGGGGGACCTATGAGCAGTTCTTC. Protein product: CASSYSPGLAGGTYEQFF.

This rearrangement joins TRBV7-2 to TRBJ1-1, with 7 bases identical to TRBD1. Trimming took 1 base from V and 1 from J; bases not matched to a gene: 3. This CDR3 is built from 15 residues. Germline V CDR1 and CDR2: SGHTA, FQGNSA. The CDR3 reads CASSLEGTANTEAFF. CDR3 sequence (DNA): TGTGCCAGCAGCTTAGAAGGGACAGCGAACACTGAAGCTTTCTTT. The complete variable domain, with remaining parts taken from reference TRBV7-2 and TRBJ1-1, reads GAGVSQSPSNKVTEKGKDVELRCDPISGHTALYWYRQSLGQGLEFLIYFQGNSAPDKSGLPSDRFSAERTGGSVSTLTIQRTQQEDSAVYLCASSLEGTANTEAFFGQGTRLTVV.

The chain combines TRBV5-1 with TRBJ2-3; D assignment may be TRBD1 or TRBD2 (5 bases each). Trimming took off 3 bases at V and 6 bases at J, with 11 bases between the two ends. CDR3 length: 13 residues. Germline CDR1 reads SGHRS; CDR2 reads YFSETQ. The CDR3 is CASSWGTVDTQYF. In DNA form, the CDR3 reads TGCGCCAGCAGCTGGGGGACCGTGGATACGCAGTATTTT.

Ten or more counts support this clonotype. V usage is TRBV12-3 or TRBV12-4 and J usage is TRBJ1-5, with unresolved D. The CDR3 loop spans 12 amino acids. V lost 7 bases and J 3 bases, leaving 7 bases between the germline ends. In DNA, the CDR3 is TGTGCCAGCAACGGCCTCAATCAGCCCCAGCATTTT. Translating it yields CASNGLNQPQHF.

The V call is TRBV6-1, the J call TRBJ2-1; 7 nucleotides align to TRBD2. Looked up from germline, CDR1 is MNHNS and CDR2 is SASEGT. J lost 2 bases, V lost 6 bases, and 10 bases had no gene match. CDR3 size: 16 residues. This CDR3 is CASSLGSSGPYNEQFF. The CDR3 DNA reads TGTGCCAGCAGCCTAGGCAGTAGCGGGCCCTACAATGAGCAGTTCTTC.

This clonotype was counted only a few times. The V and J genes are TRBV12-3 or TRBV12-4 and TRBJ1-2; possibly TRBD1 for D (5 bases). The CDR3 covers 15 residues. Between the trimmed V and J ends, which lost 5 bases and 5 bases, there was a span of 18 bases. The CDR3 is CASSQRFGGPYGYTF. CDR3 bases: TGTGCCAGCAGTCAACGCTTTGGGGGTCCATATGGCTACACCTTC.

This clonotype came up a few times. One end of the junction fails to match germline, which may point to a read error. The chain has TRBV5-1 and TRBJ1-1; D is possibly TRBD1 (6 bases). The CDR3 length is 16 residues. In germline, CDR1 is SGHRS, CDR2 YFSETQ. The CDR3 reads CASSWNTGMSNAEAFF. DNA for the CDR3: TGCGCCAGCAGCTGGAATACAGGGATGTCGAACGCTGAAGCTTTCTTT.